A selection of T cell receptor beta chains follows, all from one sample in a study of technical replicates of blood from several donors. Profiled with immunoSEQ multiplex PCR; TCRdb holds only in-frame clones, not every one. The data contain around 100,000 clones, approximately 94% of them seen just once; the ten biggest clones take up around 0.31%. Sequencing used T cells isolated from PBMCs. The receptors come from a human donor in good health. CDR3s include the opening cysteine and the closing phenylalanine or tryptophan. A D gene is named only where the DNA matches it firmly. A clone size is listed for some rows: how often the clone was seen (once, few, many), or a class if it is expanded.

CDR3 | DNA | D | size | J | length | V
CASSQGLGLNYGYTF | TGCGCCAGCAGCCAAGGTTTGGGGCTTAACTATGGCTACACCTTC | . | once | TRBJ1-2 | 15 | TRBV4-3
CASSLGRAHNEQFF | TGTGCCAGCAGCCTCGGGAGGGCCCACAATGAGCAGTTCTTC | TRBD2 | . | TRBJ2-1 | 14 | TRBV11-3
CASSDTGVFRGYTF | TGTGCCAGCAGTGACACAGGGGTTTTCCGTGGCTACACCTTC | TRBD1 | . | TRBJ1-2 | 14 | TRBV6-1
CASSQTSGNYEQYF | TGTGCCAGCAGTCAGACTAGCGGGAACTACGAGCAGTACTTC | TRBD2 | . | TRBJ2-7 | 14 | TRBV27
CSAGGDTEAFF | TGCAGCGCCGGAGGGGACACTGAAGCTTTCTTT | . | once | TRBJ1-1 | 11 | TRBV29-1
CASSLVRGGLISGAFF | TGTGCCAGCAGCTTGGTGAGGGGGGGCTTGATATCGGGAGCTTTCTTT | . | . | TRBJ1-1 | 16 | TRBV5-8
CASRVNGYTEAFF | TGTGCCAGCAGAGTAAACGGGTATACTGAAGCTTTCTTT | . | . | TRBJ1-1 | 13 | TRBV6-5
CASSVVGEPNEQFF | TGCGCCAGCAGTGTGGTTGGGGAGCCTAATGAGCAGTTCTTC | . | . | TRBJ2-1 | 14 | TRBV10-1
CASSQDILAGDIRQFF | TGCGCCAGCAGCCAAGATATCCTAGCGGGAGATATACGGCAGTTCTTC | TRBD2 | . | TRBJ2-1 | 16 | TRBV4-3
CASTGGSSYNEQFF | TGTGCCAGCACAGGCGGGAGCTCCTACAATGAGCAGTTCTTC | TRBD2 | . | TRBJ2-1 | 14 | TRBV2
CASSPVAGTGNQPQHF | TGTGCCAGCTCACCAGTCGCCGGGACAGGCAATCAGCCCCAGCATTTT | TRBD1 | . | TRBJ1-5 | 16 | TRBV18
CASHKVSLGLSNEQFF | TGCGCCAGTCACAAAGTATCTCTAGGTTTATCCAATGAGCAGTTCTTC | . | . | TRBJ2-1 | 16 | TRBV5-1
CASSLAGGPGTQYF | TGTGCCAGCAGCCTAGCGGGAGGGCCGGGTACGCAGTATTTT | TRBD2 | . | TRBJ2-3 | 14 | TRBV7-3
CASSQGGTSGSSTDTQYF | TGTGCCAGCAGCCAAGGTGGGACTAGCGGATCTAGCACAGATACGCAGTATTTT | TRBD2 | . | TRBJ2-3 | 18 | TRBV4-2
CASSSWDRGLYGYTF | TGTGCCAGCAGCTCCTGGGACAGGGGGCTCTATGGCTACACCTTC | TRBD1 | . | TRBJ1-2 | 15 | TRBV7-9
CAWNPGFGNTEAFF | TGTGCCTGGAACCCGGGGTTCGGGAACACTGAAGCTTTCTTT | . | . | TRBJ1-1 | 14 | TRBV30
CASSLSYTDTQYF | TGTGCCAGCAGCTTAAGCTACACAGATACGCAGTATTTT | . | . | TRBJ2-3 | 13 | TRBV7-3
CSVEGQGNTEAFF | TGCAGCGTTGAGGGACAGGGCAACACTGAAGCTTTCTTT | TRBD1 | . | TRBJ1-1 | 13 | TRBV29-1
CASSPNVLGSPNTEAFF | TGTGCCAGCTCACCAAACGTACTAGGGTCTCCCAACACTGAAGCTTTCTTT | . | . | TRBJ1-1 | 17 | TRBV18
CASGTAYSNQPQHF | TGTGCCAGCGGCACAGCCTATAGCAATCAGCCCCAGCATTTT | . | once | TRBJ1-5 | 14 | TRBV7-9